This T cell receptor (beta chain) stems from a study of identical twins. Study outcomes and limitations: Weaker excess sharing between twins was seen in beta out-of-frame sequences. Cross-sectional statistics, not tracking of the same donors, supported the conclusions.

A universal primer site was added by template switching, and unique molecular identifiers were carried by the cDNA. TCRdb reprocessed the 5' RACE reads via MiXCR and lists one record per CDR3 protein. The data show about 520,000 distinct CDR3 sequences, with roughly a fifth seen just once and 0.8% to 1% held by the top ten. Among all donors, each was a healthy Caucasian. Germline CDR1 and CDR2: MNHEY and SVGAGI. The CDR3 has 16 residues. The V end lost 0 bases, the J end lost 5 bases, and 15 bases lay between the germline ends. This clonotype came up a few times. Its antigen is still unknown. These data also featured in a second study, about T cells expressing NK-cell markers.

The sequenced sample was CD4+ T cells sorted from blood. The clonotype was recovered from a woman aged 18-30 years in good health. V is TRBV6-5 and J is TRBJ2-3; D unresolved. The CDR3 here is CASSYSRNQLLDTQYF. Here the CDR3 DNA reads TGTGCCAGCAGTTACTCGCGTAACCAGCTACTAGATACGCAGTATTTT.